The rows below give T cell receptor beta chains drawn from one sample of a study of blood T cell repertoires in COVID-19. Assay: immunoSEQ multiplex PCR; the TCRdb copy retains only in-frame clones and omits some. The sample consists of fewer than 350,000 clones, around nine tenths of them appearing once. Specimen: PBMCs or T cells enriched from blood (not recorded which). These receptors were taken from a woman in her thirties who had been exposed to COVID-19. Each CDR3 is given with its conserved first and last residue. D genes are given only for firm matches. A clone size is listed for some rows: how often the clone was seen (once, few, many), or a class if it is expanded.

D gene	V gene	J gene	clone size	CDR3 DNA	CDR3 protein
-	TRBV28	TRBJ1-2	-	TGTGCCAGCAGACCCGACAGGCGCAACTATGGCTACACCTTC	CASRPDRRNYGYTF
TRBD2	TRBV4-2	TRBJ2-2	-	TGTGCCAGCAGCCAAACCGGGACTAGTGGCGCCGCGGAGCTGTTTTTT	CASSQTGTSGAAELFF
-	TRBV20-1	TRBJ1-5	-	TGCAGTGCTAGTGGAGCAGGGCCTAATCAGCCCCAGCATTTT	CSASGAGPNQPQHF
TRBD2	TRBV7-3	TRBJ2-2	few	TGTGCCAGCACGGCGGGAGCGTGGGCCGGGGAGCTGTTTTTT	CASTAGAWAGELFF
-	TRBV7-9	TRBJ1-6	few	TGTGCCAGCAGCTTGGTGAGCTCCTATAATTCACCCCTCCACTTT	CASSLVSSYNSPLHF
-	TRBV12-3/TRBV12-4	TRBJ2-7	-	TGTGCCAGCGTAGGGGCGGACTACGAGCAGTACTTC	CASVGADYEQYF
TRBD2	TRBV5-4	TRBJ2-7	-	TGTGCCAGCAGCCATTGGCTAACCGGGAGGGCCCGATACGAGCAGTACTTC	CASSHWLTGRARYEQYF
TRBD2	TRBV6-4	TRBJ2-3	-	TGTGCCAGCCGAAGACGCGGGACTAGCGTCACAGATACGCAGTATTTT	CASRRRGTSVTDTQYF
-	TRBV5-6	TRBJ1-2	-	TGTGCCAGCAGCTTCGCGGCTTCAGGCTACACCTTC	CASSFAASGYTF
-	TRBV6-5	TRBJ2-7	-	TGTGCCAGCAGTAATTATAGGGGTGCTAACTACGAGCAGTACTTC	CASSNYRGANYEQYF
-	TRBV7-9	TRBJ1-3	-	TGTGCCAGCAGCAGCGAGATGGTTGGAAACACCATATATTTT	CASSSEMVGNTIYF
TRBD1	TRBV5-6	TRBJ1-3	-	TGTGCCAGCAGCGGGGGACAGGAAAGCTCTGGAAACACCATATATTTT	CASSGGQESSGNTIYF
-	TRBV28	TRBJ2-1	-	TGTGCCACTGTAGGGAGCGGGCCTAACAATGAGCAGTTCTTC	CATVGSGPNNEQFF
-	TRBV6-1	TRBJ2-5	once	TGTGCCAGCAGTGAAGACTCCAAGAGAACCCAGTACTTC	CASSEDSKRTQYF
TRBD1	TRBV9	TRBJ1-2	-	TGTGCCAGCAGCCCGCAGACAGGGAACTATGGCTACACCTTC	CASSPQTGNYGYTF
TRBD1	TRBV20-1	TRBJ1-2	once	TGCAGTGCTGGGACAGGGGACGGCGGCACCTTC	CSAGTGDGGTF
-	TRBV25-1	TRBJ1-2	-	TGTGCCAGCAGTGGGGTCCCGGGACTGAGCACCTTC	CASSGVPGLSTF
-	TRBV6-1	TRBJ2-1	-	TGTGCCAGCAGTGAATGGGGCTATAGCTCCTACAATGAGCAGTTCTTC	CASSEWGYSSYNEQFF
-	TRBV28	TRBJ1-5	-	TGTGCCAGCATCCCGCGGGGAGATCAGCCCCAGCATTTT	CASIPRGDQPQHF
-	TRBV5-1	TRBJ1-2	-	TGCGCCAGCAGCTTCGACACTCTTGGCTATGGCTACACCTTC	CASSFDTLGYGYTF
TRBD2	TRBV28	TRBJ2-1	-	TGTGCCAGCAATCCAGCGGGACTAGCGAGCTACAATGAGCAGTTCTTC	CASNPAGLASYNEQFF
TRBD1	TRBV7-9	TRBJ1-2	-	TGTGCCAGCAGGGCTCCGGGACAGAACTATGGCTACACCTTC	CASRAPGQNYGYTF
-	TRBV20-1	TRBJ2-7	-	TGCAGTGCGAGTGGCCAGTCTGAGCAGTACTTC	CSASGQSEQYF
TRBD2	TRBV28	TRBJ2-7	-	TGTGCCAGCATGGGATCTAGGGAGGGTGTCTACGAGCAGTACTTC	CASMGSREGVYEQYF
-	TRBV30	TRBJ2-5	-	TGTGCCTGGAGTGTGGGTAGCGGCCTTTTCCAGTACTTC	CAWSVGSGLFQYF
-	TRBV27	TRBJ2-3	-	TGTGCCAGCAGTTTAGTCGGAGGGGACACAGATACGCAGTATTTT	CASSLVGGDTDTQYF
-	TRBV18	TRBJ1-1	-	TGTGCCAGCTCACCCTCCAGGGCTTCGAACACTGAAGCTTTCTTT	CASSPSRASNTEAFF
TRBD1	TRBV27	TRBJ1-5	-	TGTGCCAGCAGTCCAACAGGGGTTCAGCCCCAGCATTTT	CASSPTGVQPQHF
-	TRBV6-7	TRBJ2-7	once	TGTGCCAGCAGTCCCCAGGGCGGTGGAACGAACTTCGCCCGAACCTACGAGCAGTACTTC	CASSPQGGGTNFARTYEQYF
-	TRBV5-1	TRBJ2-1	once	TGCGCCAGCAGCTTGCGGGACTCAAACAATGAGCAGTTCTTC	CASSLRDSNNEQFF
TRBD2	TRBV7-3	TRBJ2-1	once	TGTGCCAGCAGCCCTAGCGGGAGTGCCTACAATGAGCAGTTCTTC	CASSPSGSAYNEQFF
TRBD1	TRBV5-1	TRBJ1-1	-	TGCGCCAGCAGCAGAAACGCTGCAGGGGGTATTGAAGCTTTCTTT	CASSRNAAGGIEAFF
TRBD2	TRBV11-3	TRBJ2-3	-	TGTGCCAGCAGCTACCTCCGACCGGGAGGGCCAGATACGCAGTATTTT	CASSYLRPGGPDTQYF
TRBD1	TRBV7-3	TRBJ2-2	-	TGTGCCAGCAGCCCTCGACAGGGGGCGAGGTTGGCCGGGGAGCTGTTTTTT	CASSPRQGARLAGELFF
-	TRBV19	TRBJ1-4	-	TGTGCCAGTAGTAGGGCTGCGGGGCCCAGGGAAAAACTGTTTTTT	CASSRAAGPREKLFF
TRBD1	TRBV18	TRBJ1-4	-	TGTGCCAGCTCACCACAGGGGGCGAGTGAAAAACTGTTTTTT	CASSPQGASEKLFF
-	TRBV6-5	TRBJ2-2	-	TGTGCCAGCAGGTTTACCGGTGCCGGGGAGCTGTTTTTT	CASRFTGAGELFF
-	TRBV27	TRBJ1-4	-	TGTGCCAGCAGTCCCTACAGGGCAACTAATGAAAAACTGTTTTTT	CASSPYRATNEKLFF
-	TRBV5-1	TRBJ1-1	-	TGCGCCAGCAGCTTAGCAATTCCAGGGTTCACTGAAGCTTTCTTT	CASSLAIPGFTEAFF
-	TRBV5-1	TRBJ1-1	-	TGCGCCAGCAGCTTGGGAGGGAGGGGGAACTCTGAAGCTTTCTTT	CASSLGGRGNSEAFF
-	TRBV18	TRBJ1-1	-	TGTGCCAGCTCACCAACGCGGGGGGCTGGCACTGAAGCTTTCTTT	CASSPTRGAGTEAFF
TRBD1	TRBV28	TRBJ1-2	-	TGTGCCAGCAGTTTCGGGACAGGTGGCTACACCTTC	CASSFGTGGYTF
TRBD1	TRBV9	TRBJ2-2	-	TGTGCCAGCAGGACAGGGGGCAACACCGGGGAGCTGTTTTTT	CASRTGGNTGELFF
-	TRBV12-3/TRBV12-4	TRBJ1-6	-	TGTGCCAGCAGTTTAACAGATAATTCACCCCTCCACTTT	CASSLTDNSPLHF
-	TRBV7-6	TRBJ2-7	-	TGTGCCAGCAGCTTAGTAGTAGGGGACGAGCAGTACTTC	CASSLVVGDEQYF